Following are 17 T cell receptor beta chains from one sample sequenced in a study of blood T cells in healthy people across ages (dated by TCRdb to the mid-2010s). The library relied on 5' RACE. The reads were generated on an Illumina HiSeq 2500. A second 7 to 11 cycle PCR used a sample-barcoded 5' primer and a J-beta primer mix. TCRdb itself trimmed the public reads at Q25 with fastp, ran MiXCR and retained productive beta chains. Rows with one shared CDR3 protein collapse into an entry with the most common genes and DNA. This sample comprises around 940,000 distinct CDR3 sequences, approximately 50% of them detected only once. The ten largest clones represent roughly a fifth of the sample. The sample was blood. These receptors were obtained from a woman aged 55 to 70 in good health.

The V call is TRBV12-3 or TRBV12-4, the J call TRBJ2-1, with 9 bases aligning to TRBD2. The ends lost 7 bases at V and 3 bases at J; junction bases unmatched: 4. The length of the CDR3 is 14 residues. The CDR3 loop is CASTKREVYNEQFF. As DNA, the CDR3 is TGTGCCAGCACAAAGCGGGAGGTCTACAATGAGCAGTTCTTC.

The chain combines TRBV29-1 with TRBJ2-3; D might be TRBD1 or TRBD2, each matching 6 bases. Per germline, CDR1 SQVTM and CDR2 ANQGSEA. There are 15 residues in the CDR3. CDR3 in DNA: TGCAGTGTCGTCGAAGTACAGGGAGGAGGGGATACGCAGTATTTT. It codes for CSVVEVQGGGDTQYF.

This rearrangement joins TRBV29-1 to TRBJ1-2, with 7 nucleotides matching TRBD1. There are 12 residues in the CDR3. After removal of 4 bases from V and 4 bases from J, the junction contained 3 bases not matched to a gene. Per the germline V gene, CDR1 is SQVTM and CDR2 is ANQGSEA. CDR3 in DNA: TGCAGCGTTGGTGGGACAGTCTATGGCTACACCTTC. The encoded protein is CSVGGTVYGYTF.

The V gene is TRBV30, the J gene TRBJ1-5, with D maybe TRBD1 (5 bases). The CDR3 contains 14 residues. The germline V gene encodes CDR1 GTSNPN and CDR2 SVGIG (reference sequence). Trimming stripped 4 bases from V and 4 bases from J, with 14 bases between. The CDR3 protein is CAWNVETVNQPQHF. In DNA, the CDR3 is TGTGCCTGGAATGTTGAGACAGTTAATCAGCCCCAGCATTTT.

The chain couples TRBV5-1 to TRBJ2-7, with D perhaps matching TRBD1 (6 bases). Germline lookup yields CDR1 SGHRS and CDR2 YFSETQ. The length of the CDR3 is 13 residues. The V and J ends lost 0 bases and 5 bases respectively, with 9 bases between them. CDR3 nucleotide sequence: TGCGCCAGCAGCTTGGCAGGGGAACACGAGCAGTACTTC. It encodes CASSLAGEHEQYF.

The chain links TRBV2 to TRBJ1-2; D perhaps matches TRBD1 (6 bases). V was shortened by 7 bases and J by 3 bases, with 15 bases between the two germline ends. The germline V gene has CDR1 SNHLY and CDR2 FYNNEI. This CDR3 has 14 amino acids. DNA for the CDR3: TGTGCCAGCACCGAGGGGGAATTCGACTATGGCTACACCTTC. It specifies CASTEGEFDYGYTF.

The chain links TRBV25-1 to TRBJ1-6; D uncertain. The CDR3 length is 13 residues. Deletions cut 3 bases from V and 5 bases from J, with 5 bases between. Germline V CDR1 and CDR2: MGHDK, SYGVNS. CDR3 in DNA: TGTGCCAGCAGTGACAGGAATAATTCACCCCTCCACTTT. Translation: CASSDRNNSPLHF.

V is TRBV7-2 and J is TRBJ2-7, with 8 bases matching TRBD1. The CDR3 runs 15 residues. Per the germline V gene, CDR1 is SGHTA and CDR2 is FQGNSA. The V segment lost 5 bases and the J segment 1 base; nucleotides outside the gene matches: 7. The CDR3 is CASSRETGGSYEQYF. The CDR3 DNA sequence: TGTGCCAGCAGCCGAGAAACAGGGGGTTCCTACGAGCAGTACTTC.

This CDR3 reads CASSPWSKDTQYF. The DNA for the CDR3 is TGTGCCAGCAGTCCCTGGTCTAAAGATACGCAGTATTTT. The chain joins TRBV28 to TRBJ2-3; no clear D gene. The CDR3 extends over 13 amino acids. V dropped 5 bases and J dropped 5 bases, with 11 bases sitting between them. Germline V gene lookup returns CDR1 MDHEN and CDR2 SYDVKM.

The gene calls are TRBV6-5 and TRBJ2-4, with a possible D match to TRBD2 (5 bases). The germline CDR1 and CDR2 sequences are MNHEY and SVGAGI. CDR3 length equals 15 residues. The V end lost 2 bases, the J end lost 2 bases, and 10 bases lay between the germline ends. For the CDR3, the DNA is TGTGCCAGCAGTTACGGAAGCGGAACCAAAAACATTCAGTACTTC. Amino acid sequence: CASSYGSGTKNIQYF.

This rearrangement joins TRBV29-1 to TRBJ2-3; 9 bases fit TRBD1. Trimming removed 8 bases from V and 4 bases from J; junction bases left unmatched: 16. CDR3 length: 16 amino acids. The germline CDR1 and CDR2 sequences are SQVTM and ANQGSEA. The CDR3 DNA reads as TGCAGCTCGAGTGGATGGGACAGGGCGTATGCAGATACGCAGTATTTT. Encoded protein: CSSSGWDRAYADTQYF.

As for this clonotype: One end of the junction is discordant with germline, which a read error may explain. The chain is built from TRBV20-1 and TRBJ2-3; possibly TRBD2 for D (5 bases). The CDR3 contains 17 residues. Germline values: CDR1 DFQATT, CDR2 SNEGSKA (reference sequence). The CDR3 sequence: CSARDSYGERPPDTRYF. The CDR3 nucleotides read TGCAGTGCTAGAGATTCGTACGGGGAGCGGCCCCCAGATACGCGGTATTTT.

The chain uses TRBV27 and TRBJ2-7; TRBD2 agrees at 9 bases. CDR3 length: 17 amino acids. The V and J ends lost 4 bases and 3 bases, in that order; junction bases with no gene match: 13. Per the germline V gene, CDR1 is MNHEY and CDR2 is SMNVEV (reference sequence). The CDR3 DNA reads TGTGCCAGCAGTTCTTACCCTATCGGCGGGAGGGTCTACGAGCAGTACTTC. Translating gives CASSSYPIGGRVYEQYF.

This clonotype was seen many times. This sequence joins TRBV6-1 and TRBJ2-7, with TRBD1 as a possible D gene (7 bases). The V and J ends lost 6 bases and 2 bases respectively, with 11 bases between them. The CDR3 is 13 residues long. Germline assignment: CDR1 MNHNS and CDR2 SASEGT. The CDR3 DNA reads as TGTGCCAGCAGGGCGGGGACAGCCTACGAGCAGTACTTC. Translated: CASRAGTAYEQYF.

The V gene is TRBV27, the J gene TRBJ1-6, with D possibly being TRBD1 (6 bases). Trimming pared 6 bases from V and 5 bases from J, leaving 11 bases between. The CDR3 length is 14 residues. Germline loops: CDR1 MNHEY, CDR2 SMNVEV (reference sequence). CDR3 in amino acids: CASSTTGNNSPLHF. The CDR3 coding sequence is TGTGCCAGCAGCACAACAGGGAATAATTCACCCCTCCACTTT.

This clonotype was picked up a small number of times. The chain has TRBV18 and TRBJ2-7, with D perhaps TRBD2 (7 bases). Looked up from germline, CDR1 is KGHSH and CDR2 is LQKENI. The V end was cut by 1 base, the J end by 7 bases, with 11 bases between. The CDR3 runs to 13 residues. CDR3 in DNA: TGTGCCAGCTCACCACTCAAGGGGGGGGAGCAGTACTTC. The encoded protein is CASSPLKGGEQYF.

This clonotype was counted a few times. The chain employs TRBV28 and TRBJ2-7, with D possibly matching TRBD1 (6 bases). Between the trimmed V and J ends, which lost 6 bases and 2 bases, there was a span of 17 bases. Germline CDR1 and CDR2: MDHEN and SYDVKM. There are 15 residues in the CDR3. DNA of the CDR3: TGTGCCAGCAGACCAACAGGGTTGGGAACCTACGAGCAGTACTTC. Translation gives CASRPTGLGTYEQYF.